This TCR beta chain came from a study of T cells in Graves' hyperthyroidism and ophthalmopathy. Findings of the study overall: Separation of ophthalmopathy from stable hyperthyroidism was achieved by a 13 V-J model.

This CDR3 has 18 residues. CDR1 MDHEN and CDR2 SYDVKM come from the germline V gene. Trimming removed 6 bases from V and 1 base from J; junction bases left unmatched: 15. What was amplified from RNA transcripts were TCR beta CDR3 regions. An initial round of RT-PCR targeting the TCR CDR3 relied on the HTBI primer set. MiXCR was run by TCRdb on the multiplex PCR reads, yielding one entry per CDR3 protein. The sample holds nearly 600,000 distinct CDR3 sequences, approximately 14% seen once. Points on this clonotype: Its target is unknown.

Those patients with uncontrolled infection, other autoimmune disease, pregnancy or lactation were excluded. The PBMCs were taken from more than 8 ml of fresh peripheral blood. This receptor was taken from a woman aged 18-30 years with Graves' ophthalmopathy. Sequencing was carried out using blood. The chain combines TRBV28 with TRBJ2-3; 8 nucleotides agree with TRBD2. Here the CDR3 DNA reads TGTGCCAGCAGCCAAGATCGGGGGGGAGGGGCCGGCACAGATACGCAGTATTTT. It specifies CASSQDRGGGAGTDTQYF. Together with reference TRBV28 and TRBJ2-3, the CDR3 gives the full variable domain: DVKVTQSSRYLVKRTGEKVFLECVQDMDHENMFWYRQDPGLGLRLIYFSYDVKMKEKGDIPEGYSVSREKKERFSLILESASTNQTSMYLCASSQDRGGGAGTDTQYFGPGTRLTVL.